Below are 12 T cell receptor beta chains sequenced from a single sample in a study of blood T cell repertoires in COVID-19. Clones were sequenced by immunoSEQ multiplex PCR, and TCRdb holds only the in-frame ones, with some missing. The sample holds 65,000 to 90,000 clones, roughly 84% seen once. Specimen: peripheral blood. The receptor source for this set is a woman aged 18-30 years with acute or convalescent COVID-19.

The rearrangement uses TRBV6-5 and TRBJ2-1; 8 nucleotides match TRBD1. With V trimmed by 2 bases and J by 7 bases, 7 bases remained unmatched. The CDR3 totals 15 residues. Germline V gene lookup returns CDR1 MNHEY and CDR2 SVGAGI. The CDR3 region is CASSYRSGGLNEQFF. The CDR3 DNA follows: TGTGCCAGCAGTTACAGGTCAGGGGGCTTGAATGAGCAGTTCTTC.

The rearrangement links TRBV3-1 (or the pseudogene TRBV3-2) to TRBJ2-3; 8 bases are a match to TRBD1. The ends lost 3 bases at V and 2 bases at J; junction bases unmatched: 7. From germline, CDR1 is LGHDT and CDR2 YNNKEL (reference sequence). The CDR3 has 16 residues. CDR3 sequence: CASSQQTGAYTDTQYF. CDR3 nucleotides: TGTGCCAGCAGCCAGCAGACAGGGGCCTACACAGATACGCAGTATTTT.

This chain joins TRBV5-1 and TRBJ1-1; 12 bases are shared with TRBD1. The CDR3 runs 16 residues. J lost 4 bases, V lost 4 bases, and 8 bases had no gene match. Germline CDR1 reads SGHRS; CDR2 reads YFSETQ. The CDR3 sequence: CASSVGQGAGGTEAFF. CDR3 DNA sequence: TGCGCCAGCAGCGTGGGACAGGGGGCAGGAGGCACTGAAGCTTTCTTT. The full variable domain, with the rest looked up from reference TRBV5-1 and TRBJ1-1, is KAGVTQTPRYLIKTRGQQVTLSCSPISGHRSVSWYQQTPGQGLQFLFEYFSETQRNKGNFPGRFSGRQFSNSRSEMNVSTLELGDSALYLCASSVGQGAGGTEAFFGQGTRLTVV.

The rearrangement joins TRBV5-4 to TRBJ2-7; 14 nucleotides match TRBD2. Germline V CDR1 and CDR2: SGHNT, YYREEE (reference sequence). Trimming at V came to 4 bases and at J to 12 bases, leaving 12 bases not matched to a gene. This CDR3 contains 15 residues. The CDR3 loop is CASSRTGTSGREAYF. The CDR3 nucleotides read TGTGCCAGCAGCAGGACCGGGACTAGCGGGAGAGAGGCGTACTTC.

The chain carries TRBV2 and TRBJ2-4, with D tentatively TRBD2 (7 bases). V dropped 5 bases and J dropped 8 bases, with 16 bases sitting between them. The germline CDR1 and CDR2 sequences are SNHLY and FYNNEI. The CDR3 is made up of 14 amino acids. The CDR3 is CASSLGGAGHIQYF. CDR3 DNA: TGTGCCAGCAGTTTGGGGGGGGCGGGGCACATTCAGTACTTC.

The rearrangement joins TRBV11-2 to TRBJ2-2; D possibly corresponds to TRBD2 (5 bases). The CDR3 spans 15 residues. Looked up from germline, CDR1 is SGHAT and CDR2 is FQNNGV. With 5 bases removed from V and 6 bases from J, the gap between germline ends came to 16 bases. The CDR3 here is CASSRGGSLAGELFF. CDR3 coding DNA: TGTGCCAGCAGCCGAGGAGGTAGTCTTGCCGGGGAGCTGTTTTTT.

The chain joins TRBV6-6 to TRBJ2-7, with TRBD2 matching over 13 bases. CDR3 length: 15 amino acids. Germline V lookup: CDR1 MNHNY, CDR2 SVGAGI (reference sequence). V gave up 4 bases and J gave up 5 bases; unmatched junction bases: 5. In nucleotides, the CDR3 is TGTGCCAGCAGTTCGCGGACTAGCGGGAGCAACGAGCAGTACTTC. This codes for CASSSRTSGSNEQYF.

J is TRBJ1-3 and V is TRBV4-3, with 7 bases matching TRBD1. Trimming cost V 0 bases and J 3 bases; bases outside gene matches: 8. Per germline, CDR1 LGHNA and CDR2 YSLEER. The CDR3 is 17 residues long. The DNA of the CDR3 is TGCGCCAGCAGCCAAGATGGAACGGGACAGCTTGGAAACACCATATATTTT. It encodes CASSQDGTGQLGNTIYF.

V usage is TRBV5-5 and J usage is TRBJ1-1, with D maybe TRBD1 (5 bases). The CDR3 has 15 residues. The germline gives CDR1 SGHKS, CDR2 YYEKEE (reference sequence). V lost 0 bases to trimming and J lost 1 base, with 10 bases between them. In nucleotides, the CDR3 is TGTGCCAGCAGCTTGGAGGCAACAGGGAACACTGAAGCTTTCTTT. As protein: CASSLEATGNTEAFF. Variable domain in full (rest from reference TRBV5-5 and TRBJ1-1): DAGVTQSPTHLIKTRGQQVTLRCSPISGHKSVSWYQQVLGQGPQFIFQYYEKEERGRGNFPDRFSARQFPNYSSELNVNALLLGDSALYLCASSLEATGNTEAFFGQGTRLTVV.

V and J are TRBV6-2 or TRBV6-3 and TRBJ2-1; D remains ambiguous. Between the trimmed V and J ends, which lost 3 bases and 2 bases, there was a span of 8 bases. The CDR3 is made up of 14 amino acids. Germline CDR1 reads MNHEY; CDR2 reads SVGEGT. The CDR3: CASSYTTTYNEQFF. The CDR3 DNA is TGTGCCAGCAGTTATACTACGACCTACAATGAGCAGTTCTTC.

In DNA form, the CDR3 reads TGTGCCAGCAGCTTGGGTGGGCAGGGGGGCGAGCAGTACTTC. Protein product: CASSLGGQGGEQYF. The V and J genes are TRBV5-4 and TRBJ2-7, with D maybe TRBD1 (7 bases). V was cut by 0 bases and J by 6 bases, with 13 bases left in between. CDR1 and CDR2 from the germline V gene are SGHNT and YYREEE (reference sequence). CDR3 length equals 14 residues. The whole variable domain, filled in from reference TRBV5-4 and TRBJ2-7, reads ETGVTQSPTHLIKTRGQQVTLRCSSQSGHNTVSWYQQALGQGPQFIFQYYREEENGRGNFPPRFSGLQFPNYSSELNVNALELDDSALYLCASSLGGQGGEQYFGPGTRLTVT.

This chain connects TRBV19 to TRBJ1-2, with TRBD1 matching over 8 bases. This CDR3 spans 14 amino acids. V lost 7 bases and J lost 2; bases outside the gene matches: 6. Germline assignment: CDR1 LNHDA and CDR2 SQIVND (reference sequence). This CDR3 reads CASTIRGLNYGYTF. The DNA for the CDR3 is TGTGCCAGTACCATCAGGGGGCTGAACTATGGCTACACCTTC. The full variable domain, its missing parts supplied by reference TRBV19 and TRBJ1-2, is DGGITQSPKYLFRKEGQNVTLSCEQNLNHDAMYWYRQDPGQGLRLIYYSQIVNDFQKGDIAEGYSVSREKKESFPLTVTSAQKNPTAFYLCASTIRGLNYGYTFGSGTRLTVV.